This TCR beta chain comes out of a study of T cells in Graves' hyperthyroidism and ophthalmopathy. Whole-study results and caveats: Blood shared most expanded thyroid clonotypes above 0.001.

The definition of stable Graves' hyperthyroidism was no ophthalmopathy progression within 18 months. Using more than 7.5 ml of fresh peripheral blood, PBMCs were prepared. TCR beta CDR3 region amplification was performed from RNA transcripts. The primer set for the first-round RT-PCR of the TCR CDR3 was HTBI. In TCRdb, the multiplex PCR reads were re-called with MiXCR into one record per CDR3 protein. This sample has 600,000 to 900,000 distinct CDR3 sequences, with about 15% found just once. This clonotype occurred a few times. Its antigen remains unknown. The CDR3 covers 14 residues. Germline-derived CDR1 and CDR2 are MDHEN and SYDVKM. Trimming took off 10 bases at V and 4 bases at J, with 18 bases between the two ends.

The sample was blood. V is TRBV28 and J is TRBJ2-3; the D gene is possibly TRBD2 (5 bases). The source of this sequence is a man aged 18 to 29 with Graves' hyperthyroidism. CDR3 in amino acids: CATNPQGLSDTQYF. The DNA for the CDR3 is TGTGCCACCAACCCACAAGGACTTTCAGATACGCAGTATTTT.